The 20 T cell receptor beta chains in this list originate from one sample, sequenced in a study of blood T cell repertoires in COVID-19. Sequencing was performed with immunoSEQ multiplex PCR; in TCRdb, only in-frame clones are kept and a portion is missing. The repertoire consists of around 270,000 clones, with roughly 89% occurring once and the leading ten covering roughly 4.8%. The sequencing input was peripheral blood. These receptor sequences come from a man aged 35 to 55 with acute or convalescent COVID-19.

The chain couples TRBV7-3 to TRBJ1-2; D is unclear. Germline V CDR1 and CDR2: SGHTA, FQGTGA. The CDR3 contains 13 residues. Between the trimmed V and J ends, which lost 2 bases and 3 bases, there was a span of 7 bases. DNA of the CDR3: TGTGCCAGCAGCTTAGCGGGCGACTATGGCTACACCTTC. Protein sequence: CASSLAGDYGYTF. Filled out from reference TRBV7-3 and TRBJ1-2, the complete variable domain reads GAGVSQTPSNKVTEKGKYVELRCDPISGHTALYWYRQSLGQGPEFLIYFQGTGAADDSGLPNDRFFAVRPEGSVSTLKIQRTERGDSAVYLCASSLAGDYGYTFGSGTRLTVV.

This sequence joins TRBV9 and TRBJ1-2, with TRBD1 matching 11 bases. The germline V gene encodes CDR1 SGDLS and CDR2 YYNGEE. V lost 3 bases, J lost 3 bases, and 1 base stayed unmatched. The CDR3 has 14 amino acids. CDR3 sequence reads: CASSGDRGDYGYTF. CDR3 DNA: TGTGCCAGCAGCGGGGACAGGGGGGACTATGGCTACACCTTC.

CDR3 residues: CATSSRGQLTSGANVLTF. CDR3 bases: TGTGCCACCAGCAGTCGGGGTCAGCTTACCTCTGGGGCCAACGTCCTGACTTTC. The gene calls are TRBV15 and TRBJ2-6; possible D gene TRBD2, 5 bases. Trimming removed 3 bases from V and 0 bases from J, with 15 bases in between. CDR1 LNHNV and CDR2 YYDKDF come from the germline V gene (reference sequence). The CDR3 extends over 18 amino acids.

The chain couples TRBV5-1 to TRBJ1-1, with D unresolved. V was pared by 4 bases and J by 3 bases, with 10 bases between. Germline V lookup: CDR1 SGHRS, CDR2 YFSETQ. The CDR3 covers 13 residues. The CDR3 region has the DNA TGCGCCAGCAGCCCCCATGAGGACACTGAAGCTTTCTTT. Its translation is CASSPHEDTEAFF.

A word on this clone: This CDR3 is also generated by other DNA sequences in the sample. The chain links TRBV7-3 to TRBJ2-7; 12 bases are shared with TRBD1. CDR3 length: 14 residues. The germline CDR1 and CDR2 sequences are SGHTA and FQGTGA. The junction had 1 base not matched to a gene; V was cut back by 3 bases and J by 4 bases. CDR3 sequence reads: CASSLGQGAYEQYF. DNA of the CDR3: TGTGCCAGCAGCTTGGGACAGGGGGCATACGAGCAGTACTTC.

The chain combines TRBV2 with TRBJ1-2, with 10 bases identical to TRBD1. Germline loops: CDR1 SNHLY, CDR2 FYNNEI. This CDR3 contains 14 residues. V shed 7 bases and J 2 bases; nucleotides not matched to a gene: 4. CDR3 loop: CASIRQGANYGYTF. The CDR3 nucleotides are TGTGCCAGCATCAGACAGGGGGCGAACTATGGCTACACCTTC.

This clone is a singleton in its sample. The CDR3 DNA reads as TGTGCTAGTGGCCGGGACAGAAACACCGGGGAGCTGTTTTTT. It codes for CASGRDRNTGELFF. The chain uses TRBV12-5 and TRBJ2-2; 7 positions match TRBD1. The CDR3 runs to 14 residues. From germline, CDR1 is LGHNT and CDR2 FRNRAP. J was trimmed by 2 bases and V by 6 bases; bases with no gene match: 3.

Here the CDR3 reads CASSQSDPQGNGPGELFF. Here the CDR3 DNA reads TGCGCCAGCAGTCAATCAGATCCCCAGGGGAATGGTCCCGGGGAGCTGTTTTTT. The chain has TRBV23-1 and TRBJ2-2; D is perhaps TRBD1 (6 bases). TRBV23-1 is filed as an ORF, its function uncertain. The V gene lost 0 bases and the J gene lost 6 bases, with 20 bases spanning the gap. This CDR3 region has 18 residues.

The rearrangement links TRBV11-1 to TRBJ1-2; 8 bases align to TRBD1. Trimming removed 5 bases from V and 4 bases from J; junction bases left unmatched: 9. CDR1 SGHAT and CDR2 FQDESV come from the germline V gene (reference sequence). The CDR3 is 15 residues long. The CDR3 DNA is TGTGCCAGCAGCCCAGCCCTGGACAGGGTCTATGGCTACACCTTC. It codes for CASSPALDRVYGYTF. Based on the CDR3 plus reference TRBV11-1 and TRBJ1-2, the full variable domain is EAEVAQSPRYKITEKSQAVAFWCDPISGHATLYWYRQILGQGPELLVQFQDESVVDDSQLPKDRFSAERLKGVDSTLKIQPAELGDSAMYLCASSPALDRVYGYTFGSGTRLTVV.

J is TRBJ2-7 and V is TRBV20-1, with TRBD2 as a possible D gene (5 bases). Deletions cut 3 bases from V and 4 bases from J, with 13 bases between. CDR1 DFQATT and CDR2 SNEGSKA come from the germline V gene (reference sequence). The CDR3 totals 13 residues. In nucleotides, the CDR3 is TGCAGTGCTAGTGAGGGAGTAAGGTACGAGCAGTACTTC. Translated, it gives CSASEGVRYEQYF.

The CDR3 protein is CASSYRARGPNYEQYF. DNA for the CDR3: TGTGCCAGCAGTTACCGGGCCAGGGGTCCTAACTACGAGCAGTACTTC. The chain joins TRBV6-2 or TRBV6-3 to TRBJ2-7, with D possibly being TRBD1 (6 bases). In germline, CDR1 is MNHEY, CDR2 SVGEGT. V lost 2 bases to trimming and J lost 3 bases, with 17 bases between them. The CDR3 covers 16 residues.

The gene calls are TRBV11-2 and TRBJ1-4, with 7 nucleotides matching TRBD1. V was clipped by 3 bases and J by 5 bases; unmatched bases: 3. CDR3 length: 14 amino acids. Germline CDR1 is SGHAT and CDR2 is FQNNGV. In DNA, the CDR3 is TGTGCCAGCAGCTTGGGGGACAGAAATGAAAAACTGTTTTTT. Amino acids: CASSLGDRNEKLFF.

The rearrangement joins TRBV6-5 to TRBJ2-1; 10 bases line up with TRBD1. Per the germline V gene, CDR1 is MNHEY and CDR2 is SVGAGI. The CDR3 runs to 14 residues. The V and J ends lost 5 bases and 6 bases, in that order; junction bases with no gene match: 4. The CDR3 nucleotides are TGTGCCAGCAGTCGGGACAGGGGTTCCAATGAGCAGTTCTTC. It encodes CASSRDRGSNEQFF.

In its sample, this clone was seen once. The rearrangement links TRBV3-1 (or the pseudogene TRBV3-2) to TRBJ2-1; perhaps TRBD1 as D (6 bases). V was pared by 5 bases and J by 7 bases, with 21 bases between. Germline-derived CDR1 and CDR2 are LGHDT and YNNKEL (reference sequence). The CDR3 is made up of 16 amino acids. The CDR3 reads CASSFSRDRPYNEQFF. DNA for the CDR3: TGTGCCAGCAGCTTCTCACGAGACAGGCCTTATAATGAGCAGTTCTTC.

The V gene is TRBV7-6, the J gene TRBJ2-1, with D possibly being TRBD1 (6 bases). Germline CDR1 and CDR2: SGHVS and FNYEAQ. CDR3 size: 16 residues. V lost 5 bases and J 3 bases, leaving 17 bases between the germline ends. The CDR3 DNA is TGTGCCAGCAGCCCACCGACAGGCGGACTCTACAATGAGCAGTTCTTC. It yields the protein CASSPPTGGLYNEQFF.

The genes are TRBV5-5 and TRBJ2-7; TRBD1 matches at 7 bases. This CDR3 spans 15 amino acids. V shed 5 bases and J 2 bases; nucleotides not matched to a gene: 10. From germline, CDR1 is SGHKS and CDR2 YYEKEE (reference sequence). The CDR3 reads CASRTITGAPYEQYF. CDR3 DNA: TGTGCCAGCAGGACGATAACAGGGGCCCCCTACGAGCAGTACTTC. Using reference TRBV5-5 and TRBJ2-7 for the parts outside the CDR3, the full variable domain is DAGVTQSPTHLIKTRGQQVTLRCSPISGHKSVSWYQQVLGQGPQFIFQYYEKEERGRGNFPDRFSARQFPNYSSELNVNALLLGDSALYLCASRTITGAPYEQYFGPGTRLTVT.

V gene TRBV2 combines with J gene TRBJ1-1, with TRBD1 identical over 9 bases. Trimming took 10 bases from V and 4 from J; bases not matched to a gene: 10. From germline, CDR1 is SNHLY and CDR2 FYNNEI. This CDR3 has 14 amino acids. The CDR3 coding sequence is TGTGCCACCTCGGGACAGGGTTTAGGCACTGAAGCTTTCTTT. It translates to CATSGQGLGTEAFF.

This clone was detected once. The V call is TRBV7-9, the J call TRBJ1-6; 8 nucleotides match TRBD1. After removal of 1 base from V and 7 bases from J, the junction contained 3 bases not matched to a gene. This CDR3 has 15 amino acids. In germline, CDR1 is SEHNR, CDR2 FQNEAQ (reference sequence). CDR3 in DNA: TGTGCCAGCAGCTTAGAACAGGGGGTCAATTCACCCCTCCACTTT. Encoded protein: CASSLEQGVNSPLHF.

V usage is TRBV6-1 and J usage is TRBJ2-1, with D maybe TRBD2 (6 bases). The CDR3 loop spans 15 amino acids. Trimming shortened V by 2 bases and J by 6 bases, and 14 bases separated the two germline ends. Germline CDR1 is MNHNS and CDR2 is SASEGT. The CDR3 coding sequence is TGTGCCAGCAGTGAAAGGTATGGGAGGCCCAATGAGCAGTTCTTC. Its translation is CASSERYGRPNEQFF.

The rearrangement links TRBV9 to TRBJ2-1; 9 positions agree with TRBD2. J was trimmed by 4 bases and V by 1 base; bases with no gene match: 3. There are 15 residues in the CDR3. CDR1 and CDR2 (germline): SGDLS, YYNGEE. The CDR3 spells CASSVNSGGYNEQFF. DNA of the CDR3: TGTGCCAGCAGCGTAAATAGCGGGGGATACAATGAGCAGTTCTTC.